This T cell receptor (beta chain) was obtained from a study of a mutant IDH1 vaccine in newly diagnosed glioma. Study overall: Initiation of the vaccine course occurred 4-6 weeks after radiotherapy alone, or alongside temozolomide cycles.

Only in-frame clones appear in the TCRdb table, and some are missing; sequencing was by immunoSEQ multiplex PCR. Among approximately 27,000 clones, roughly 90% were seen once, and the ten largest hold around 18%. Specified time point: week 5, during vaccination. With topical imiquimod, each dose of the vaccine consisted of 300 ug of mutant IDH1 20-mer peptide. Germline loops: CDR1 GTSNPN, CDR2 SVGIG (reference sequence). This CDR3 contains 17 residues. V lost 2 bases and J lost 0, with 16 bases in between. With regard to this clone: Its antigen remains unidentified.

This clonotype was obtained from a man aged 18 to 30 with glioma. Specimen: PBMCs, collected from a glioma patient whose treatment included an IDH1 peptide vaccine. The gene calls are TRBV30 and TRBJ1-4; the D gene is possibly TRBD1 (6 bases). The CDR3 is CAWSIPGTPATNEKLFF. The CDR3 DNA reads TGTGCCTGGAGTATTCCCGGGACACCAGCAACTAATGAAAAACTGTTTTTT.